This TCR beta chain emerged from a study of blood T cell repertoires in COVID-19. Study information: From the United States, Italy and Spain came samples of acute and convalescent COVID-19.

Profiling relied on immunoSEQ multiplex PCR, and the TCRdb table lists in-frame clones only, not all of them. The data contain about 230,000 clones, around 83% of them singletons. With 2 bases clipped from V and 6 bases from J, the junction kept 6 bases outside the gene matches. Germline loops: CDR1 LNHDA, CDR2 SQIVND (reference sequence). The CDR3 loop spans 15 amino acids. This receptor was taken from an older man with acute or convalescent COVID-19. The gene calls are TRBV19 and TRBJ1-4; 7 bases are a match to TRBD1. The specimen was peripheral blood. CDR3 protein: CASSIRQGRHEKLFF. The CDR3 DNA follows: TGTGCCAGTAGTATACGACAGGGAAGGCATGAAAAACTGTTTTTT.